The 14 T cell receptor beta chains below were found in one sample sequenced in a study of T cells after yellow fever vaccination. TCRdb fed the 5' RACE reads into MiXCR, producing one record per CDR3 protein. The sample yields hundreds of thousands of distinct CDR3 sequences, roughly 14% seen once. This specimen consisted of PBMCs, obtained on the day of the yellow fever booster vaccination. The origin of the receptors is a man aged 25-45 years who received the YFV17D yellow fever vaccine.

The V and J genes are TRBV6-5 and TRBJ2-3; D unclear. The CDR3 has 14 residues. Germline V gene sequence: CDR1 MNHEY, CDR2 SVGAGI. V shed 2 bases and J shed 2 bases, with 8 bases lying between them. The CDR3 loop is CASSYTVNTDTQYF. The CDR3 region has the DNA TGTGCCAGCAGTTACACAGTAAACACAGATACGCAGTATTTT.

The chain recombines TRBV5-1 with TRBJ2-2; D may match TRBD1 or TRBD2 (5 bases each). V was cut by 4 bases and J by 6 bases, with 13 bases left in between. The germline CDR1 and CDR2 sequences are SGHRS and YFSETQ. The CDR3 is 14 amino acids. CDR3 nucleotide sequence: TGCGCCAGCAGCCCCGGGACCTCATCCGGGGAGCTGTTTTTT. Translation gives CASSPGTSSGELFF.

The V call is TRBV7-2, the J call TRBJ2-3, with 9 bases matching TRBD2. The V segment lost 4 bases and the J segment 4 bases; nucleotides outside the gene matches: 12. The CDR3 extends over 17 amino acids. Germline V gene lookup returns CDR1 SGHTA and CDR2 FQGNSA. The CDR3 here is CASSSTRGVAGADTQYF. CDR3 nucleotide sequence: TGTGCCAGCAGCTCCACTCGAGGGGTAGCGGGAGCAGATACGCAGTATTTT.

This clonotype appeared a few times. V usage is TRBV20-1 and J usage is TRBJ2-2; weak D call: TRBD1 (5 bases). CDR1 is DFQATT and CDR2 is SNEGSKA in the germline V gene (reference sequence). CDR3 length: 15 amino acids. Trimming removed 0 bases from V and 2 bases from J, with 10 bases in between. CDR3 region: CSARDIQANTGELFF. CDR3 nucleotide sequence: TGCAGTGCTAGAGATATACAGGCCAACACCGGGGAGCTGTTTTTT.

The chain links TRBV20-1 to TRBJ1-3; no clear D gene. CDR3 size: 14 residues. V was trimmed by 5 bases and J by 0 bases, leaving 11 bases between them. Germline V gives CDR1 DFQATT, CDR2 SNEGSKA (reference sequence). The CDR3 loop reads CSAVRSSSGNTIYF. CDR3 nucleotides: TGCAGTGCTGTCAGGTCATCCTCTGGAAACACCATATATTTT.

This clonotype has just a few counts. This chain connects TRBV6-5 to TRBJ2-2, with 8 bases lining up with TRBD2. The junction had 7 bases not matched to a gene; V was cut back by 2 bases and J by 5 bases. The length of the CDR3 is 16 residues. Looked up from germline, CDR1 is MNHEY and CDR2 is SVGAGI. The CDR3 reads CASSYQSGSGTGELFF. CDR3 coding DNA: TGTGCCAGCAGTTACCAAAGCGGGAGCGGTACCGGGGAGCTGTTTTTT.

With regard to this clonotype: At one of its ends the junction is not consistent with the germline gene, which may arise from a read error. This chain connects TRBV12-3 or TRBV12-4 to TRBJ2-3, with 7 bases lining up with TRBD2. The CDR3 is 18 amino acids. The CDR3 coding sequence is TGTACCAGCAGTTTTGAAACGGGTTTCGGCGGGAGTGCAGATACGCAGTATTTT. Encoded protein: CTSSFETGFGGSADTQYF.

This clonotype was counted between two and nine times. The chain is built from TRBV7-6 and TRBJ1-5; D is uncertain. Germline assignment: CDR1 SGHVS and CDR2 FNYEAQ. The CDR3 covers 12 residues. V was clipped by 5 bases and J by 4 bases, with 6 bases between them. The chain's CDR3 is CASSNLNQPQHF. The CDR3, as DNA: TGTGCCAGCAGCAACCTTAATCAGCCCCAGCATTTT.

V and J are TRBV2 and TRBJ2-3, with TRBD1 identical over 7 bases. Germline CDR1 SNHLY, CDR2 FYNNEI. V shed 4 bases and J 0 bases; nucleotides not matched to a gene: 16. CDR3 length: 19 amino acids. DNA of the CDR3: TGTGCCAGCAGTGCTGGACCCCCCGGGACAGAGAGTAGCACAGATACGCAGTATTTT. This translates into CASSAGPPGTESSTDTQYF.

This clonotype has more than one count but fewer than ten. J is TRBJ2-6 and V is TRBV4-3; D may correspond to TRBD1 or TRBD2 (5 bases each). The V gene's germline CDR1 is LGHNA and CDR2 YSLEER. The ends were cut back, 8 bases at V and 0 bases at J, with 20 bases in the middle. The CDR3 sequence is 18 residues long. The chain's CDR3 is CASARGVLTNSGANVLTF. The CDR3 coding sequence is TGCGCCAGCGCACGAGGGGTCCTGACTAACTCTGGGGCCAACGTCCTGACTTTC.

The chain employs TRBV29-1 and TRBJ2-5; no firm D call. Germline V gives CDR1 SQVTM, CDR2 ANQGSEA. The V and J ends lost 7 bases and 10 bases respectively, with 16 bases between them. The CDR3 consists of 11 residues. As DNA, the CDR3 is TGCAGCGCCAGCCTCCAAGTCGACCAGTACTTC. This gives the protein CSASLQVDQYF.

The chain employs TRBV7-9 and TRBJ2-5; the match to TRBD2 covers 9 bases. The germline V gene has CDR1 SEHNR and CDR2 FQNEAQ (reference sequence). CDR3 length: 16 amino acids. J gave up 5 bases and V 0 bases, and 7 bases lay outside the gene matches. CDR3 amino acids: CASSLAAGSGSETQYF. CDR3 sequence (DNA): TGTGCCAGCAGCTTAGCGGCAGGTAGCGGGAGCGAGACCCAGTACTTC.

This clonotype appeared many times. V and J are TRBV27 and TRBJ2-1; 8 bases line up with TRBD1. V gave up 4 bases and J gave up 7 bases; unmatched junction bases: 9. Looked up from germline, CDR1 is MNHEY and CDR2 is SMNVEV (reference sequence). The CDR3 sequence is 15 residues long. The CDR3 here is CASSYAGGARNEQFF. CDR3 DNA: TGTGCCAGCAGTTACGCAGGGGGCGCGCGGAATGAGCAGTTCTTC.

CDR3 coding DNA: TGTGCCAGCAGCTCAGCCGGGACACTCGGGGCCGAGCAGTACTTC. Protein sequence: CASSSAGTLGAEQYF. The genes are TRBV11-2 and TRBJ2-7; D perhaps matches TRBD1 (6 bases). This CDR3 has 15 residues. Germline-derived CDR1 and CDR2 are SGHAT and FQNNGV. V shed 4 bases and J shed 6 bases, with 19 bases lying between them.